This entry lists 12 T cell receptor beta chains sequenced from one sample in a study of control samples from healthy donors and cancer patients. Generated by immunoSEQ multiplex PCR, the TCRdb table keeps only in-frame clones and is missing some. The sample holds about 180,000 clones, around 91% seen once. Sequencing was performed on blood. The receptors here all came from a woman between 45 and 60 years old in good health.

The genes are TRBV15 and TRBJ1-6; D ambiguous. Trimming cost V 5 bases and J 0 bases, with 23 bases left between them. This CDR3 region has 20 residues. The V gene's germline CDR1 is LNHNV and CDR2 YYDKDF (reference sequence). CDR3 sequence: CATSAVGSFSSSSYNSPLHF. CDR3 DNA: TGTGCCACCAGCGCCGTAGGATCGTTCAGTTCGAGCTCCTATAATTCACCCCTCCACTTT.

This rearrangement joins TRBV7-2 to TRBJ2-1; 12 positions match TRBD2. CDR1 SGHTA and CDR2 FQGNSA come from the germline V gene. The CDR3 covers 16 residues. V lost 5 bases to trimming and J lost 5 bases; unmatched junction nucleotides: 7. The CDR3 DNA is TGTGCCAGCAGCATGAGGACTAGCGGGACTGACAATGAGCAGTTCTTC. Its translation: CASSMRTSGTDNEQFF.

V and J are TRBV10-1 and TRBJ1-2; no clear D. The CDR3 has 10 residues. V lost 9 bases and J lost 3, with 5 bases in between. Germline V lookup: CDR1 WNHNN, CDR2 SYGVQD (reference sequence). CDR3 nucleotide sequence: TGCGCCAGTACACACTATGGCTACACCTTC. Residues: CASTHYGYTF.

V and J are TRBV4-1 and TRBJ1-5; D is uncertain. CDR1 MGHRA and CDR2 YSYEKL come from the germline V gene. The V end was cut by 0 bases, the J end by 6 bases, with 6 bases between. There are 13 residues in the CDR3. In DNA, the CDR3 is TGCGCCAGCAGCCAAGACAGTTTTCAGCCCCAGCATTTT. It codes for CASSQDSFQPQHF.

This clone has only a few counts. This chain connects TRBV4-2 to TRBJ2-7, with 7 bases aligning to TRBD1. The CDR3 has 13 amino acids. After removal of 4 bases from V and 4 bases from J, the junction contained 4 bases not matched to a gene. Germline CDR1 LGHNA, CDR2 YNFKEQ. The CDR3 DNA sequence: TGTGCCAGCAGCCGGGGACAGCAGTACGAGCAGTACTTC. It codes for CASSRGQQYEQYF.

The chain combines TRBV5-8 with TRBJ1-1, with 9 bases identical to TRBD1. Germline CDR1 and CDR2: SGHTS and YDEGEE. The CDR3 runs 17 residues. V lost 3 bases to trimming and J lost 0 bases; unmatched junction nucleotides: 9. CDR3 in amino acids: CASSSTGGWRVNTEAFF. The CDR3 DNA follows: TGTGCCAGCAGCTCAACAGGGGGCTGGAGGGTGAACACTGAAGCTTTCTTT. Variable domain in full (rest from reference TRBV5-8 and TRBJ1-1): EAGVTQSPTHLIKTRGQQATLRCSPISGHTSVYWYQQALGLGLQFLLWYDEGEERNRGNFPPRFSGRQFPNYSSELNVNALELEDSALYLCASSSTGGWRVNTEAFFGQGTRLTVV.

The chain is built from TRBV5-1 and TRBJ1-6; unclear D gene. CDR3 length: 14 residues. Germline CDR1 reads SGHRS; CDR2 reads YFSETQ. V shed 4 bases and J shed 5 bases, with 10 bases lying between them. CDR3 amino acids: CASSGVVHNSPLHF. The CDR3 DNA reads as TGCGCCAGCAGCGGAGTGGTTCATAATTCACCCCTCCACTTT.

The V and J genes are TRBV7-2 and TRBJ1-4; the D is unclear. Germline CDR1 is SGHTA and CDR2 is FQGNSA. The V end lost 3 bases, the J end lost 8 bases, and 7 bases lay between the germline ends. The CDR3 covers 12 residues. The DNA for the CDR3 is TGTGCCAGCAGCTTTAGAAACGAAAAACTGTTTTTT. Its translation is CASSFRNEKLFF.

The chain couples TRBV24-1 to TRBJ2-7; TRBD1 aligns across 9 bases. The CDR3 is 15 amino acids. Trimming cost V 3 bases and J 2 bases; bases outside gene matches: 4. Germline V gene lookup returns CDR1 KGHDR and CDR2 SFDVKD. CDR3 in DNA: TGTGCCACCAGTGATACCGGGACAGGGACCTACGAGCAGTACTTC. This encodes CATSDTGTGTYEQYF.

The V call is TRBV9, the J call TRBJ1-2; a possible D gene is TRBD1 (5 bases). This CDR3 comprises 17 residues. V was shortened by 0 bases and J by 6 bases, with 21 bases between the two germline ends. CDR1 and CDR2 from the germline V gene are SGDLS and YYNGEE. CDR3 in DNA: TGTGCCAGCAGCGTAGCTACGACAGACCAAATCTTTGATGGCTACACCTTC. Translating gives CASSVATTDQIFDGYTF.

This chain uses TRBV6-2 or TRBV6-3 with TRBJ2-3; D possibly corresponds to TRBD1 (5 bases). CDR3 length: 16 amino acids. Trimming removed 4 bases from V and 0 bases from J, with 14 bases in between. Germline CDR1 and CDR2: MNHEY and SVGEGT. The CDR3 region has the DNA TGTGCCAGCAGTTCTAGAAACAGGAAAAGCACAGATACGCAGTATTTT. This encodes CASSSRNRKSTDTQYF.

The rearrangement uses TRBV27 and TRBJ2-3; 9 positions agree with TRBD2. J lost 0 bases, V lost 4 bases, and 8 bases had no gene match. Germline V lookup: CDR1 MNHEY, CDR2 SMNVEV (reference sequence). This CDR3 comprises 17 residues. The CDR3 nucleotides are TGTGCCAGCAGTTCGAGGGCGGGAGGGCTAAGCACAGATACGCAGTATTTT. Translated: CASSSRAGGLSTDTQYF.